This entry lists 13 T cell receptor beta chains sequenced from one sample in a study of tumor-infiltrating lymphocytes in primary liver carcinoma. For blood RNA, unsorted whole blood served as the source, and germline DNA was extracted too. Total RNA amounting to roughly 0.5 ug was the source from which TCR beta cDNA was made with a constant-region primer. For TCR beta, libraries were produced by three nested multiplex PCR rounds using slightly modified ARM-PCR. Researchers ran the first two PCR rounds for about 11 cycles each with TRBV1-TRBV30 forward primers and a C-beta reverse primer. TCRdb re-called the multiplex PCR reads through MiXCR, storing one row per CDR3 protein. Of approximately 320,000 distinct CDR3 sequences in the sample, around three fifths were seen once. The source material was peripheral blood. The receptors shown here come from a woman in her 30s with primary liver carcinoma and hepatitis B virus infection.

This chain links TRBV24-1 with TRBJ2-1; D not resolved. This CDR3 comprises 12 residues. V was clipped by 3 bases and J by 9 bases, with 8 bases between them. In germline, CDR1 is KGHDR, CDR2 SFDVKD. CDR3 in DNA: TGTGCCACCAGTGATAGAAGTGGTGAGCAGTTCTTC. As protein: CATSDRSGEQFF.

This CDR3 is CANSPNSGLVYEQYF. The CDR3 nucleotides are TGCGCCAACAGTCCGAACTCAGGACTAGTCTACGAGCAGTACTTC. This rearrangement joins TRBV4-1 to TRBJ2-7; 7 bases agree with TRBD2. The CDR3 has 15 amino acids. Germline lookup yields CDR1 MGHRA and CDR2 YSYEKL. V was clipped by 10 bases and J by 3 bases; unmatched bases: 15.

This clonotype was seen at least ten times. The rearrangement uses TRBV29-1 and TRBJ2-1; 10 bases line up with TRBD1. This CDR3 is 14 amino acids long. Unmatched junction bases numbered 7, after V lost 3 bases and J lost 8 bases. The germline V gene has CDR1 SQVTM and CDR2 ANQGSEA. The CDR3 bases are TGCAGCGTTGAGGGGGACAGGGGTTATTATGAGCAGTTCTTC. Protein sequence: CSVEGDRGYYEQFF.

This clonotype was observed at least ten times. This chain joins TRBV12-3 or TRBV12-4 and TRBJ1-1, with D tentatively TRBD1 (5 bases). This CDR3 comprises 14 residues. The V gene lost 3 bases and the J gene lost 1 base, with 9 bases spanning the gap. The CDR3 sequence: CASSLAGKNTEAFF. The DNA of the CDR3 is TGTGCCAGCAGTTTGGCAGGGAAGAACACTGAAGCTTTCTTT.

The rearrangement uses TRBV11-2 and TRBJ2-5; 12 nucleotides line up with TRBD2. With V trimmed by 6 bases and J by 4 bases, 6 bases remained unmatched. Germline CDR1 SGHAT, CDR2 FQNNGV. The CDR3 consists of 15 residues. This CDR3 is CASSLQLAGGETQYF. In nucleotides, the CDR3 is TGTGCCAGCAGTTTACAACTAGCGGGAGGAGAGACCCAGTACTTC.

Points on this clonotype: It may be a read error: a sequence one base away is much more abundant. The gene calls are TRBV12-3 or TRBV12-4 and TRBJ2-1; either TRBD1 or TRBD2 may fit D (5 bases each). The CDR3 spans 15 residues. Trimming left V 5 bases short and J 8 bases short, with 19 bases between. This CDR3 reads CASSKLGEPKDEQFF. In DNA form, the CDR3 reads TGTGCCAGCAGTAAACTAGGGGAGCCTAAGGATGAGCAGTTCTTC.

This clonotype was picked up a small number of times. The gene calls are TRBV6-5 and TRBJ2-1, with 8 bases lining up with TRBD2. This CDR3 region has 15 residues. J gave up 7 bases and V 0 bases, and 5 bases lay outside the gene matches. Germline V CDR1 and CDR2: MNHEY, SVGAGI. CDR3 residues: CASSYSGLAPNEQFF. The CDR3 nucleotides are TGTGCCAGCAGTTACTCAGGACTAGCCCCAAATGAGCAGTTCTTC.

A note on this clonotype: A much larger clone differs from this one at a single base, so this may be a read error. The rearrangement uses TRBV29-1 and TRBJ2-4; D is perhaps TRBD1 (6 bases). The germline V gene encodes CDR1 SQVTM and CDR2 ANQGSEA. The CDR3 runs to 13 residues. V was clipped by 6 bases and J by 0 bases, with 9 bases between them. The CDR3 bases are TGCAGCGTGGACAGTCCAGCCAAAAACATTCAGTACTTC. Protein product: CSVDSPAKNIQYF.

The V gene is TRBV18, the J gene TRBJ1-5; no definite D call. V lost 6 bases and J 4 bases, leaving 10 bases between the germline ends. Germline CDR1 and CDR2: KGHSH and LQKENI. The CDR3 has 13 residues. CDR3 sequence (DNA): TGTGCCAGCTCCGGCGAGACTAATCAGCCCCAGCATTTT. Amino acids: CASSGETNQPQHF.

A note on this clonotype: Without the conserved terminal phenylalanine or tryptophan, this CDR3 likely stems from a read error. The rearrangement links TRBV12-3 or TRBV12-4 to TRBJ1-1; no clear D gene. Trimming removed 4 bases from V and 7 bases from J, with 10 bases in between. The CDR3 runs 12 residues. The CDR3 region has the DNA TGTGCCAGCAGTTCCCAAGGTGTTGAAGCTTTCCTT. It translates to CASSSQGVEAFL.

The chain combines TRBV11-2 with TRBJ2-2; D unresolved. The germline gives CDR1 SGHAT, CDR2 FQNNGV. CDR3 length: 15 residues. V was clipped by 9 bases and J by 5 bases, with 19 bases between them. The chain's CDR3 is CARSLSWSRTGELFF. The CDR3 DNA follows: TGTGCCAGAAGCCTCAGCTGGAGTCGAACCGGGGAGCTGTTTTTT.

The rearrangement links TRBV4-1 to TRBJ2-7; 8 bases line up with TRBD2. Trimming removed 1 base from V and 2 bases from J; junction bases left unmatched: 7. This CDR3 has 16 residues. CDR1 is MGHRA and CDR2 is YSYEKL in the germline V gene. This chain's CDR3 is CASSQAQSGGPYEQYF. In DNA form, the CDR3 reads TGCGCCAGCAGCCAAGCCCAAAGCGGGGGCCCCTACGAGCAGTACTTC.

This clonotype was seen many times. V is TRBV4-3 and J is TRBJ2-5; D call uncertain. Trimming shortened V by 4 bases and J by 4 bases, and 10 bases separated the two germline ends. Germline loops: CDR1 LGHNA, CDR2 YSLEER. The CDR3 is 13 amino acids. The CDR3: CASSPDLLETQYF. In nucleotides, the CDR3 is TGCGCCAGCAGCCCGGACCTACTAGAGACCCAGTACTTC.